The rows below give T cell receptor beta chains drawn from one sample of a study of vaccination effects on CD4 cells after COVID-19. Some clones are missing from TCRdb's copy, which holds only in-frame ones; the method was immunoSEQ multiplex PCR. Here the sample spans roughly 68,000 clones, around 70% being singletons. No antigen has been identified for these receptors. The sample consisted of CD4+ T cells from PBMCs cultured with HCoV-229E spike peptides, taken after COVID-19 vaccination. The receptors here all came from a human donor who received a COVID-19 vaccine. Each CDR3 is given with its conserved first and last residue. The D gene is left open where the match is weak. Clone size is shown for a subset of rows, as once, few, many or a class of expanded clone.

j_call | d_call | clone_size | v_call | cdr3_nt | cdr3_aa
TRBJ1-1 | NA | NA | TRBV19 | TGTGCCACCAGGGGCGGGAGGGGGGTATACACTGAAGCTTTCTTT | CATRGGRGVYTEAFF
TRBJ2-3 | NA | NA | TRBV7-8 | TGTGCCAGCAGCTTAGCTGGGGGTGCTAGCACAGATACGCAGTATTTT | CASSLAGGASTDTQYF
TRBJ2-5 | TRBD1 | NA | TRBV18 | TGTGCCAGCTCTCCCGACAGGGCGGTAGCGGAGACCCAGTACTTC | CASSPDRAVAETQYF
TRBJ1-4 | NA | NA | TRBV5-8 | TGTGCCAGCAGCTTTTTCACTCGAGGGGAAAAACTGTTTTTT | CASSFFTRGEKLFF
TRBJ1-2 | NA | NA | TRBV4-3 | TGCGCCAGCAGCCCCCGACCGACCGACGGTGGTGGGGATAACTATGGCTACACCTTC | CASSPRPTDGGGDNYGYTF
TRBJ1-4 | TRBD1 | NA | TRBV7-9 | TGTGCCAGCAGCACCCCGGGACAGGGGTCCGAAAAACTGTTTTTT | CASSTPGQGSEKLFF
TRBJ2-2 | TRBD2 | once | TRBV15 | TGTGCCACCAGCAGAGGGGGGGGTTATGCCGGGGAGCTGTTTTTT | CATSRGGGYAGELFF
TRBJ2-1 | TRBD1 | few | TRBV28 | TGTGCCAGCGGGGACAGCTCCTACAATGAGCAGTTCTTC | CASGDSSYNEQFF
TRBJ1-2 | NA | once | TRBV12-3/TRBV12-4 | TGTGCCAGCAGTTTCTTACACGGCTACACCTTC | CASSFLHGYTF
TRBJ2-6 | NA | NA | TRBV3-1/TRBV3-2 | TGTGCCAGCAGCCGAATCTCTGGGGCCAACGTCCTGACTTTC | CASSRISGANVLTF
TRBJ1-5 | TRBD1 | NA | TRBV6-4 | TGTGCCGTGACAGGGGGGTGTCAGCCCCAGCATTTT | CAVTGGCQPQHF
TRBJ2-3 | TRBD2 | NA | TRBV2 | TGTGCCAGCAAGCCCCGACTAGCGGGGGCTACAGATACGCAGTATTTT | CASKPRLAGATDTQYF
TRBJ1-2 | NA | NA | TRBV6-6 | TGTGCCAGCAGTTACTCGGATTCGAGGGGCGCCTATGGCTACACCTTC | CASSYSDSRGAYGYTF
TRBJ1-2 | NA | NA | TRBV5-8 | TGTGCCAGCAGCTTGGGCGACAGGCCTTATGGCTACACCTTC | CASSLGDRPYGYTF
TRBJ2-5 | TRBD2 | NA | TRBV3-1/TRBV3-2 | TGTGCCAGCAGCCAAGTGCGGGGGGCTGGGACCCAGTACTTC | CASSQVRGAGTQYF
TRBJ2-3 | TRBD1 | NA | TRBV7-2 | TGTGCCAGCAGACCAAAGACAGGGATGACAGATACGCAGTATTTT | CASRPKTGMTDTQYF
TRBJ2-2 | NA | NA | TRBV2 | TGTGCCAGCAGGGGCGACCTCACCGGGGAGCTGTTTTTT | CASRGDLTGELFF
TRBJ1-2 | TRBD1 | NA | TRBV5-5 | TGTGCCAGCAGCCCGGGACAGGGTTTCGGCTACACCTTC | CASSPGQGFGYTF
TRBJ1-2 | NA | NA | TRBV6-5 | TGTGCCAGCGGCAGGGAGAATGGCTACACCTTC | CASGRENGYTF
TRBJ2-6 | NA | NA | TRBV24-1 | TGTGCCACCAGTGATTTGAAAACGTCTGGGGCCAACGTCCTGACTTTC | CATSDLKTSGANVLTF
TRBJ2-2 | NA | NA | TRBV18 | TGTGCCAGCTCACCAATCGCTGCTTACACCGGGGAGCTGTTTTTT | CASSPIAAYTGELFF
TRBJ1-2 | NA | NA | TRBV27 | TGTGCCAGCAGATGGACGCCACCTGACCCTTATGGCTACACCTTC | CASRWTPPDPYGYTF
TRBJ1-1 | TRBD1 | NA | TRBV4-3 | TGCGCCAGCAACACAGGGGGTGCGATTGGAGCTTTCTTT | CASNTGGAIGAFF
TRBJ1-4 | TRBD1 | once | TRBV6-5 | TGTGCCAGCAGCACCACAGGGGAGAGTGAAAAACTGTTTTTT | CASSTTGESEKLFF
TRBJ1-3 | NA | NA | TRBV7-3 | TGTGCCAGCAGCTTAGAGCCGTCCTCTGGAAACACCATATATTTT | CASSLEPSSGNTIYF
TRBJ2-2 | NA | NA | TRBV29-1 | TGCAGCGTGAAAACAGGAAGGGACACCGGGGAGCTGTTTTTT | CSVKTGRDTGELFF
TRBJ2-1 | NA | few | TRBV5-1 | TGCGCCAGCAGCTGGCGGGCTTCCTACAATGAGCAGTTCTTC | CASSWRASYNEQFF
TRBJ1-4 | NA | NA | TRBV4-1 | TGCGCCAGCAGCCAAGATAAGGGGAGGGAAAATGAAAAACTGTTTTTT | CASSQDKGRENEKLFF
TRBJ2-3 | TRBD1 | NA | TRBV7-2 | TGTGCCAGCAGCCGTGACAGGGGGCGAGAGACAGATACGCAGTATTTT | CASSRDRGRETDTQYF